The 23 T cell receptor beta chains listed next were all sequenced from one sample in a study of metastatic and nonmetastatic thyroid tumors. Thyroid surgery was performed in patients who had received no treatment beforehand. From the PCR reads, TCRdb re-called clones with MiXCR. The table lists about 40,000 clones, about a sixth of them singletons, with about 3.8% in the top ten. Sequencing used blood. Receptors originate from a female donor with papillary thyroid cancer or a benign thyroid nodule (not recorded which). Some clones in this sample may be carry-over from other donors' samples.

This clone was counted at least ten times. The chain joins TRBV24-1 to TRBJ1-3; D gene ambiguous. V gave up 7 bases and J gave up 0 bases, with 6 bases separating them. This CDR3 spans 13 amino acids. Per the germline V gene, CDR1 is KGHDR and CDR2 is SFDVKD. As DNA, the CDR3 is TGTGCCACCAGCGGTAACTCTGGAAACACCATATATTTT. Translated: CATSGNSGNTIYF.

This clone was detected many times. The chain combines TRBV28 with TRBJ1-1, with unresolved D. Looked up from germline, CDR1 is MDHEN and CDR2 is SYDVKM. With 4 bases removed from V and 1 base from J, the gap between germline ends came to 4 bases. The CDR3 extends over 12 amino acids. The CDR3 DNA sequence: TGTGCCAGCAGTTCCCCGAACACTGAAGCTTTCTTT. This gives the protein CASSSPNTEAFF.

This clone was seen repeatedly, ten times or more. V is TRBV28 and J is TRBJ1-5; 8 bases are a match to TRBD1. Germline CDR1 is MDHEN and CDR2 is SYDVKM. Trimming at V came to 3 bases and at J to 2 bases, leaving 6 bases not matched to a gene. The CDR3 spans 16 residues. CDR3: CASSLGSGGGNQPQHF. CDR3 DNA sequence: TGTGCCAGCAGTTTGGGGTCAGGGGGCGGCAATCAGCCCCAGCATTTT.

Ten or more counts support this clone. This chain links TRBV20-1 with TRBJ2-7, with 14 bases that match TRBD2. From germline, CDR1 is DFQATT and CDR2 SNEGSKA (reference sequence). The CDR3 has 13 amino acids. With 6 bases clipped from V and 6 bases from J, the junction kept 4 bases outside the gene matches. The CDR3 DNA follows: TGCAGTGCGAAGACTAGCGGGAGGGGCGAGCAGTACTTC. Protein: CSAKTSGRGEQYF.

This clone came up many times. The J gene is TRBJ2-2, the V gene TRBV30, with D possibly called TRBD1 or TRBD2 (5 bases each). V shed 2 bases and J shed 7 bases, with 17 bases lying between them. Germline V gene data show CDR1 as GTSNPN and CDR2 as SVGIG (reference sequence). This CDR3 has 15 residues. The CDR3 here is CAWSQRGVSGGELFF. CDR3 sequence (DNA): TGTGCCTGGAGTCAGAGAGGGGTTTCTGGCGGGGAGCTGTTTTTT.

The chain carries TRBV28 and TRBJ2-7; 10 bases are shared with TRBD1. V dropped 4 bases and J dropped 5; count of bases not matched to a gene: 8. Per the germline V gene, CDR1 is MDHEN and CDR2 is SYDVKM. The CDR3 extends over 15 amino acids. CDR3 in DNA: TGTGCCAGCAGTTCCCTCGGGACAGGGGCCCACGAGCAGTACTTC. Translating gives CASSSLGTGAHEQYF.

The V call is TRBV20-1, the J call TRBJ2-2, with a weak D call TRBD1 (5 bases). This CDR3 region has 13 residues. CDR1 and CDR2 from the germline V gene are DFQATT and SNEGSKA (reference sequence). With 3 bases removed from V and 14 bases from J, the gap between germline ends came to 19 bases. The CDR3 DNA is TGCAGTGCTAGTAGTGTGGACACCGGGTATCTGTTTTTT. It yields the protein CSASSVDTGYLFF.

Ten or more counts support this clone. This chain links TRBV7-3 with TRBJ2-1, with 10 bases matching TRBD2. V lost 5 bases, J lost 5 bases, and 6 bases stayed unmatched. This CDR3 contains 15 residues. CDR1 is SGHTA and CDR2 is FQGTGA in the germline V gene. The CDR3 DNA sequence: TGTGCCAGCAGCCCGCAACTAGCGGGAAACAATGAGCAGTTCTTC. Translating gives CASSPQLAGNNEQFF.

The chain has TRBV20-1 and TRBJ2-7; the match to TRBD2 covers 9 bases. The CDR3 consists of 15 residues. Trimming removed 0 bases from V and 2 bases from J; junction bases left unmatched: 5. Germline V CDR1 and CDR2: DFQATT, SNEGSKA (reference sequence). The CDR3 bases are TGCAGTGCTAGAGATATAGCGGGAGTTCCCTACGAGCAGTACTTC. This encodes CSARDIAGVPYEQYF.

In this sample, this clone turned up many times. The chain couples TRBV7-2 to TRBJ1-2; TRBD1 matches at 7 bases. Trimming at V came to 5 bases and at J to 5 bases, leaving 8 bases not matched to a gene. Germline V gene sequence: CDR1 SGHTA, CDR2 FQGNSA. The CDR3 is made up of 14 amino acids. CDR3 sequence: CASSPLQGRYGYTF. As DNA, the CDR3 is TGTGCCAGCAGCCCGTTACAGGGGCGGTATGGCTACACCTTC. Looking up the rest from reference TRBV7-2 and TRBJ1-2 gives the full variable domain: GAGVSQSPSNKVTEKGKDVELRCDPISGHTALYWYRQSLGQGLEFLIYFQGNSAPDKSGLPSDRFSAERTGGSVSTLTIQRTQQEDSAVYLCASSPLQGRYGYTFGSGTRLTVV.

This clone was counted many times. The chain recombines TRBV7-9 with TRBJ2-1, with 10 bases lining up with TRBD2. J was trimmed by 6 bases and V by 5 bases; bases with no gene match: 7. This CDR3 has 15 residues. Germline V lookup: CDR1 SEHNR, CDR2 FQNEAQ (reference sequence). CDR3 DNA: TGTGCCAGCAGCCTTAGCGGGGGGTGGAGCAATGAGCAGTTCTTC. Translated: CASSLSGGWSNEQFF.

This clone was seen only once. V and J are TRBV11-3 and TRBJ2-7, with 11 bases fitting TRBD1. Germline CDR1 SGHNT, CDR2 YENEEA. Trimming at V came to 5 bases and at J to 5 bases, leaving 5 bases not matched to a gene. This CDR3 has 14 residues. Here the CDR3 DNA reads TGTGCCAGCAGCCCCGGGACAGGGGGTGACGAGCAGTACTTC. Translation gives CASSPGTGGDEQYF.

CDR3 coding DNA: TGTGCCAGCAGCCCGTCTCAGGGACGTAGGATACACTCTGGAAACACCATATATTTT. This gives the protein CASSPSQGRRIHSGNTIYF. This chain links TRBV11-2 with TRBJ1-3, with a possible D match to TRBD1 (5 bases). Germline V lookup: CDR1 SGHAT, CDR2 FQNNGV. Trimming pared 5 bases from V and 0 bases from J, leaving 23 bases between. This CDR3 contains 19 residues.

The genes are TRBV5-1 and TRBJ1-3; no firm D call. Germline-derived CDR1 and CDR2 are SGHRS and YFSETQ. The CDR3 runs to 16 residues. With 2 bases removed from V and 6 bases from J, the gap between germline ends came to 18 bases. CDR3 amino acids: CASSFAGCAVVNTIYF. The DNA of the CDR3 is TGCGCCAGCAGCTTCGCCGGCTGTGCCGTTGTAAACACCATATATTTT.

This clone was seen many times. The same CDR3 also results from other DNA sequences found in this sample. V gene TRBV10-3 combines with J gene TRBJ1-1; D gene ambiguous. This CDR3 contains 12 residues. CDR1 and CDR2 (germline): ENHRY, SYGVKD. The V end lost 11 bases, the J end lost 0 bases, and 10 bases lay between the germline ends. Written as DNA, the CDR3 is TGTGCCTCCCAGGACCTGAACACTGAAGCTTTCTTT. The encoded protein is CASQDLNTEAFF.

This clone was found many times. The chain combines TRBV5-8 with TRBJ1-5, with D hard to call. Germline CDR1 SGHTS, CDR2 YDEGEE. The V end lost 0 bases, the J end lost 7 bases, and 14 bases lay between the germline ends. This CDR3 has 15 residues. The CDR3 nucleotides read TGTGCCAGCAGCTTGGGAGGGCTATTTGGGCAGCCCCAGCATTTT. It encodes CASSLGGLFGQPQHF.

This clone has at least ten counts. This chain connects TRBV20-1 to TRBJ2-5, with unresolved D. The germline CDR1 and CDR2 sequences are DFQATT and SNEGSKA (reference sequence). V was cut by 2 bases and J by 0 bases, with 7 bases left in between. The CDR3 is 13 residues long. The CDR3 bases are TGCAGTGCTAGATTTCTGGACCAAGAGACCCAGTACTTC. Encoded protein: CSARFLDQETQYF.

This clone was detected ten times or more. The chain links TRBV20-1 to TRBJ2-1, with 10 bases matching TRBD2. CDR3 length: 19 residues. CDR1 and CDR2 from the germline V gene are DFQATT and SNEGSKA (reference sequence). Trimming took 7 bases from V and 0 from J; bases not matched to a gene: 18. The CDR3: CSVNLQELAGFSSYNEQFF. CDR3 sequence (DNA): TGCAGTGTTAACCTTCAGGAACTAGCGGGGTTTAGCTCCTACAATGAGCAGTTCTTC.

This clone was found many times. The chain couples TRBV4-1 to TRBJ2-1, with 9 bases matching TRBD1. V lost 0 bases, J lost 6 bases, and 6 bases stayed unmatched. This CDR3 contains 16 residues. The germline V gene encodes CDR1 MGHRA and CDR2 YSYEKL. This CDR3 is CASSQDLWDRVNEQFF. In DNA, the CDR3 is TGCGCCAGCAGCCAAGATTTATGGGACAGGGTCAATGAGCAGTTCTTC.

This clone has at least ten counts. J is TRBJ2-3 and V is TRBV6-1, with TRBD2 identical over 11 bases. Germline V gene data show CDR1 as MNHNS and CDR2 as SASEGT. Losses at the gene ends were 4 bases for V and 2 bases for J; bases not matched to a gene: 5. The CDR3 loop spans 16 amino acids. This chain's CDR3 is CASSGGTSGYTDTQYF. The CDR3 DNA follows: TGTGCCAGCAGTGGGGGGACTAGCGGATACACAGATACGCAGTATTTT.

This clone was picked up many times. Distinct nucleotide sequences in the sample also encode this CDR3. The V and J genes are TRBV18 and TRBJ1-5; D remains unclear. CDR1 is KGHSH, CDR2 LQKENI, per germline. CDR3 size: 15 residues. V shed 6 bases and J shed 2 bases, with 14 bases lying between them. The CDR3 spells CASSFKPAGNQPQHF. CDR3 DNA sequence: TGTGCCAGCTCCTTCAAGCCCGCCGGCAATCAGCCCCAGCATTTT.

The sample holds a few counts of this clone. It may be a read error: a sequence one base away is much more abundant. This chain joins TRBV10-1 and TRBJ2-3; no definite D call. This CDR3 spans 13 amino acids. Germline CDR1 and CDR2: WNHNN and SYGVQD (reference sequence). V was pared by 7 bases and J by 2 bases, with 10 bases between. In nucleotides, the CDR3 is TGCGCCAGCACTGACCAGCCCACAGATACGCAGTATTTT. Translation gives CASTDQPTDTQYF.

This clone has ten or more counts. The rearrangement links TRBV5-6 to TRBJ1-2, with D possibly matching TRBD1 (5 bases). Trimming removed 6 bases from V and 0 bases from J, with 9 bases in between. CDR3 length equals 13 residues. CDR1 and CDR2 (germline): SGHDT, YYEEEE. The CDR3 reads CASTSQANYGYTF. DNA of the CDR3: TGTGCCAGCACCTCACAGGCTAACTATGGCTACACCTTC.